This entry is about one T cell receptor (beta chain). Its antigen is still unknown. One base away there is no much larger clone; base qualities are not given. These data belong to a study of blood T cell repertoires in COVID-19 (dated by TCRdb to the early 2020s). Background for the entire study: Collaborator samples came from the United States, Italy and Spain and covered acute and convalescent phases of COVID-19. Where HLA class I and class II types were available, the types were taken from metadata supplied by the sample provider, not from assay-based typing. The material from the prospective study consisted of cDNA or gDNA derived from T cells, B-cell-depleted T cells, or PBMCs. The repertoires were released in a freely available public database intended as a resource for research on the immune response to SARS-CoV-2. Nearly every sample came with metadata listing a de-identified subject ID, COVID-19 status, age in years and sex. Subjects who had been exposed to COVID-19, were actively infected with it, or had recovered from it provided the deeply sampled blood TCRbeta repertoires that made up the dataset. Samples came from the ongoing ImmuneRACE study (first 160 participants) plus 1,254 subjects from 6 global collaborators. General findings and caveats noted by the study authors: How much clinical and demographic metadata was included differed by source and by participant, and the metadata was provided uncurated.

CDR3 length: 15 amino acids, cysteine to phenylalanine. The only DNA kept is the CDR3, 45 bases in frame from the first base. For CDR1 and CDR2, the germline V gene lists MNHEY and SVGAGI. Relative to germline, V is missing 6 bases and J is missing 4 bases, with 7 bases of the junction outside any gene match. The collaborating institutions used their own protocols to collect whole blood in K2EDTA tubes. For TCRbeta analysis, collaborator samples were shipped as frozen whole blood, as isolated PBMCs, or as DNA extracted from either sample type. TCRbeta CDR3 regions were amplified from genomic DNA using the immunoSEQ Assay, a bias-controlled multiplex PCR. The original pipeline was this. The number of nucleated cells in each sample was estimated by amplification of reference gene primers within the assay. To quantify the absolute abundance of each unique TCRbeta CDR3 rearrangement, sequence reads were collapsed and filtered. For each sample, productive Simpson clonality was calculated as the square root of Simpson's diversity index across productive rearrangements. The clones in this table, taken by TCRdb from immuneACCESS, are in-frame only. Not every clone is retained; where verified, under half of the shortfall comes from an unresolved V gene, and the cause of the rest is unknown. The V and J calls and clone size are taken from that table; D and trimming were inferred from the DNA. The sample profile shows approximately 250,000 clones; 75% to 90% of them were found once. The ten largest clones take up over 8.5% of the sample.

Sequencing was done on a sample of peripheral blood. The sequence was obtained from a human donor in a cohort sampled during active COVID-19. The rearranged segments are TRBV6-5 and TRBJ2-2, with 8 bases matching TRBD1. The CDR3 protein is CASSPGQEGTGELFF. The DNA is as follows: TGTGCCAGCAGCCCGGGACAGGAGGGCACCGGGGAGCTGTTTTTT.